This is a list of T cell receptor beta chains from one sample in a study of blood T cell repertoires in COVID-19. The data were produced by immunoSEQ multiplex PCR, yet TCRdb's version contains in-frame clones alone and is incomplete. This sample has around 64,000 clones; 80% to 90% occur once, and the top ten carry approximately 10%. Sequencing was carried out using peripheral blood. These receptors originate from a woman aged 18 to 35 with acute or convalescent COVID-19. CDR3s leave out the opening cysteine and the closing phenylalanine or tryptophan.

>TRBV15|TRBJ2-5
ATSRDLGGQETQY
>TRBV30|TRBJ1-1
AWSLTGNTEAF
>TRBV5-1|TRBJ2-7
ASSLSGGPCYEQY
>TRBV29-1|TRBJ2-1
SVEERYGAGISYNEQF
>TRBV27|TRBJ2-1
ASTKTYQTSGTSYNEQF
>TRBV19|TRBJ1-2
ASSTYQGGDGYT
>TRBV15|TRBJ2-7
ATSRRTSGSYEQY
>TRBV10-2|TRBJ2-7
ASSPGQAYEQY
>TRBV7-9|TRBJ1-6
ASSFLGDSPYSPLH
>TRBV7-9|TRBJ1-6
ASSSGGQGDSPLH
>TRBV19|TRBJ1-1
ASSFLRGAGNTEAF
>TRBV4-1|TRBJ2-6
ASSTTGVSGANVLT
>TRBV7-9|TRBJ2-1
ASSLWGQGYYNEQF
>TRBV29-1|TRBJ2-1
SVEKTSVYNEQF
>TRBV29-1|TRBJ1-2
SVTDRGDYGYT
>TRBV27|TRBJ1-1
ASSPQQGVTEAF
>TRBV28|TRBJ2-2
ASSGAWPRGELF
>TRBV19|TRBJ2-1
ASSPDSRRYNEQF
>TRBV3-1/TRBV3-2|TRBJ1-1
ASSQGRTEAF
>TRBV3-1/TRBV3-2|TRBJ2-7
ASSRGGHEQY
>TRBV28|TRBJ2-2
ASSFLGFGSLTGELF
>TRBV12-3/TRBV12-4|TRBJ2-1
ASSNDRGGF
>TRBV5-5|TRBJ2-1
ASSLPGIEQF
>TRBV7-8|TRBJ2-5
ASSSHSLVGETQY
>TRBV3-1/TRBV3-2|TRBJ1-1
ASSPSDRLNTEAF
>TRBV4-3|TRBJ2-3
ASSPSLSAVTQY
>TRBV5-1|TRBJ2-5
ASSLLCAQY
>TRBV25-1|TRBJ1-1
ASRPIGTANTEAF
>TRBV30|TRBJ2-2
AWSQEAGVSGELF
>TRBV30|TRBJ1-3
AWSLLNGNTIY
>TRBV28|TRBJ1-2
ASSRDRDLYNYGYT
>TRBV19|TRBJ1-2
ASSTDRANGYT
>TRBV10-2|TRBJ2-2
ASSVAGIHTGELF
>TRBV10-3|TRBJ1-1
AISEGTGSEAF
>TRBV11-2|TRBJ2-5
ASSLGTMETQY
>TRBV2|TRBJ1-6
ASTRGLDSPLH
>TRBV6-5|TRBJ2-2
ASRGQLNTGELF
>TRBV5-1|TRBJ1-2
ASSSGGSSNYGYT
>TRBV5-1|TRBJ2-5
ASSLVGDAQY
>TRBV7-9|TRBJ1-1
ASSLDQGSTEAF
>TRBV11-2|TRBJ1-3
ASSFGRGDTIY
>TRBV6-1|TRBJ1-1
ASSETQGKAF
>TRBV9|TRBJ1-1
ASSVTGMNTEAF
>TRBV30|TRBJ2-3
AWSVVQGADTQY
>TRBV2|TRBJ1-6
ASSALVGGDSPLH
>TRBV5-1|TRBJ2-3
ASRPPTDFTDTQY
>TRBV5-4|TRBJ2-5
ASSRGGPQETQY
>TRBV6-2/TRBV6-3|TRBJ2-1
ASSYLAGVGLGSYNEQF
>TRBV5-1|TRBJ1-2
ASSLSGSGDGYT
>TRBV3-1/TRBV3-2|TRBJ2-1
ASSRILRTLPGGQYNEQF
>TRBV6-2/TRBV6-3|TRBJ2-7
ASSDGGTGGPSYEQY
>TRBV19|TRBJ1-2
ASSMTWTETDYGYT
>TRBV2|TRBJ2-7
ASAGTGSYEQY
>TRBV5-1|TRBJ2-5
ASSLGLAAQETQY